The sequence of this TCR beta chain was determined in a study of blood T cell repertoires in COVID-19. Study-level background: Specimens from acute and convalescent COVID-19 originated in the United States, Italy and Spain. Sources were T cells, B-cell-depleted T cells, or PBMCs; the material itself was cDNA or gDNA.

CDR1 is MGHRA, CDR2 YSYEKL, per germline. The V gene lost 0 bases and the J gene lost 8 bases, with 16 bases spanning the gap. This CDR3 has 15 amino acids. As handled by the study authors: Amplified reference gene primers provided the basis for estimating nucleated cell counts. Using immunoSEQ multiplex PCR, the repertoire was profiled, and TCRdb retains in-frame clones only, with some absent. The V and J calls and clone size are taken from that table; D and trimming were inferred from the DNA. The table lists roughly 150,000 clones, 70% to 90% of them singletons. The V gene is TRBV4-1, the J gene TRBJ1-2; no clear D. The sequence derives from a man in his 60s with acute or convalescent COVID-19. The source material was peripheral blood. CDR3 loop: CASSQDGREREGYTF. The CDR3 bases are TGCGCCAGCAGCCAAGACGGACGGGAGAGGGAGGGCTACACCTTC.